This TCR beta chain came from a study of control samples from healthy donors and cancer patients. The table came from immunoSEQ multiplex PCR; TCRdb's copy has only in-frame clones and leaves some out. The repertoire has 98,000 or so clones, almost 85% of them found once; the top ten carry about 5.9%. This CDR3 region has 15 residues. Trimming took 7 bases from V and 5 from J; bases not matched to a gene: 9. From germline, CDR1 is MDHEN and CDR2 SYDVKM. Sequencing used blood. The TCR sequence derives from a young man in good health. The V gene is TRBV28, the J gene TRBJ2-2, with TRBD1 identical over 8 bases. The CDR3, as DNA: TGTGCCAGCACTCGACAGGGGCGAGATACCGGGGAGCTGTTTTTT. Amino acid sequence: CASTRQGRDTGELFF. The whole variable domain, filled in from reference TRBV28 and TRBJ2-2, reads DVKVTQSSRYLVKRTGEKVFLECVQDMDHENMFWYRQDPGLGLRLIYFSYDVKMKEKGDIPEGYSVSREKKERFSLILESASTNQTSMYLCASTRQGRDTGELFFGEGSRLTVL.